This T cell receptor beta chain comes out of a study of CD8 T cells in ankylosing spondylitis. This CDR3 has 14 residues. Germline V gene data show CDR1 as KGHSH and CDR2 as LQKENI. V gave up 3 bases and J gave up 3 bases, with 12 bases separating them. Using its own MiXCR run on the 5' RACE reads, TCRdb lists one record per CDR3 protein. The table shows tens of thousands of distinct CDR3 sequences, with about 5.4% occurring only once. This clonotype showed up many times. The rearrangement uses TRBV18 and TRBJ2-7; tentative D call: TRBD2 (5 bases). Specimen: blood, either unsorted or a sorted T cell fraction (not recorded which). The origin of this receptor is a male donor with ankylosing spondylitis or in good health (not recorded which). The CDR3 reads CASSPGSGVYEQYF. The CDR3 DNA reads TGTGCCAGCTCACCCGGGTCCGGGGTCTACGAGCAGTACTTC.